A single sample is the source of the 2 T cell receptor beta chains below, sequenced in a study of early T cells in non-severe SARS-CoV-2 infection. From the 5' RACE reads, TCRdb called clonotypes with MiXCR, one entry per CDR3 protein. The sample has about 46,000 distinct CDR3 sequences, less than 6.5% seen once. This sample comprised whole blood, obtained at baseline. These receptors originate from an adult who was a healthcare worker with PCR-confirmed SARS-CoV-2 infection or an uninfected control (not recorded which).

In this sample, this clonotype turned up many times. This sequence joins TRBV11-2 and TRBJ2-1; 7 bases match TRBD2. Germline V gene lookup returns CDR1 SGHAT and CDR2 FQNNGV. This CDR3 contains 14 residues. The J segment lost 9 bases and the V segment lost 0 bases, leaving 5 bases of the junction unmatched. Written as DNA, the CDR3 is TGTGCCAGCAGCTTAGATCTGGGACTAACTGAGCAGTTCTTC. It codes for CASSLDLGLTEQFF.

This clonotype showed up just a few times. The chain is built from TRBV20-1 and TRBJ1-3; unclear D gene. Germline CDR1 and CDR2: DFQATT and SNEGSKA (reference sequence). V was clipped by 7 bases and J by 2 bases, with 15 bases between them. CDR3 size: 14 residues. The CDR3 DNA reads TGCAGTGTTTCAATAGACCGCGCTGGAAACACCATATATTTT. Encoded protein: CSVSIDRAGNTIYF.